This T cell receptor beta chain originates from a study of control samples from healthy donors and cancer patients. The germline V gene has CDR1 KGHSH and CDR2 LQKENI. The CDR3 sequence is 13 residues long. Between the trimmed V and J ends, which lost 11 bases and 5 bases, there was a span of 16 bases. This clone was counted a few times. Measured with immunoSEQ multiplex PCR; TCRdb has only the in-frame clones, and not every one. The sample lists 2,000 to 3,000 clones; roughly 96% were seen once. The sample comprised PBMCs. J is TRBJ1-5 and V is TRBV18; no definite D call. This sequence originates from a man aged 70 or older with colorectal cancer. The CDR3 region has the DNA TGTGCCGCCACTGAGCATTCGGATCAGCCCCAGCATTTT. Residues: CAATEHSDQPQHF. The full variable domain, its missing parts supplied by reference TRBV18 and TRBJ1-5, is NAGVMQNPRHLVRRRGQEARLRCSPMKGHSHVYWYRQLPEEGLKFMVYLQKENIIDESGMPKERFSAEFPKEGPSILRIQQVVRGDSAAYFCAATEHSDQPQHFGDGTRLSIL.